The 3 T cell receptor beta chains listed next were all sequenced from one sample in a study of CD8+ T cells in alopecia areata (dated 2018 in TCRdb). Receptor amplification or capture employed the immunoSEQ multiplex PCR assay. To provide template for TCR sequencing, every sample had RNA extracted and reverse transcribed into cDNA. TCRdb limited this immuneACCESS table to in-frame rearrangements with V and J called. A share of clones is missing; checked studies link under half to unresolved V genes, and the rest is unexplained. In this sample the table shows 150,000 to 200,000 clones, 60% of which occur a single time. About 14% of the sample is in the top ten clones. The label giving this sample's time point can be read as: roughly 26 weeks on oral tofacitinib. The sample's treatment or condition label, decoded: oral pan-JAK inhibitor, 5-10 mg twice daily. Sequencing was performed on CD4+ T cells sorted from blood, taken at week 24, from a patient treated with tofacitinib. The receptors here all came from a human donor with alopecia areata.

This clone was observed a few times. This chain links TRBV6-5 with TRBJ2-1; D unresolved. Between the trimmed V and J ends, which lost 7 bases and 1 base, there was a span of 8 bases. Germline V gene lookup returns CDR1 MNHEY and CDR2 SVGAGI. The CDR3 sequence is 13 residues long. CDR3 protein: CASKQGSYNEQFF. As DNA, the CDR3 is TGTGCCAGCAAACAAGGGTCCTACAATGAGCAGTTCTTC.

The chain carries TRBV29-1 and TRBJ2-1, with D uncertain. Germline CDR1 is SQVTM and CDR2 is ANQGSEA. V was trimmed by 7 bases and J by 4 bases, leaving 8 bases between them. The CDR3 totals 11 residues. Written as DNA, the CDR3 is TGCAGCGCCAGACTTTACAATGAGCAGTTCTTC. The encoded protein is CSARLYNEQFF.

This chain joins TRBV5-1 and TRBJ2-5; 7 nucleotides agree with TRBD1. Germline V gene data show CDR1 as SGHRS and CDR2 as YFSETQ. V lost 6 bases to trimming and J lost 4 bases; unmatched junction nucleotides: 6. The CDR3 spans 13 residues. The CDR3 coding sequence is TGCGCCAGCACCATGGACAGGAGAGAGACCCAGTACTTC. Translating it yields CASTMDRRETQYF.